This T cell receptor (beta chain) was recovered during a study of human T cells and chemical hapten exposure (dated by TCRdb to the early 2020s). Background on the whole study: For sensitization, 2% DPC in acetone was applied to a roughly 2 cm by roughly 2 cm area of upper inner arm skin. Patients additionally received weekly therapeutic DPC doses to the scalp throughout the roughly 25-week study period. Patch testing was performed on the upper back with Finn chambers containing 0.01% DPC, and the patch tests were scored after 6 days according to International Contact Dermatitis Research Group standards. Alopecia areata with under or over 50% scalp involvement, alopecia totalis and alopecia universalis were represented in the patient cohort, which was mostly female. The libraries were sequenced as a pool, and the TCR yield per sample differed mostly because of small variations in library volumes within the pool. In alopecia patients, the study followed how the peripheral blood TCR repertoire changed in vivo over primary and secondary sensitization to diphenylcyclopropenone (DPC), a hapten. Blood samples were taken from patients before sensitization (week 0) and at 2, 6 and about 24 weeks after DPC sensitization. Blood for TCR sequencing was provided by twenty-nine alopecia patients at one to four time points (pre-sensitization, 2, 6 and 24 weeks). What the work shows at the level of the full study, not this receptor alone: No change with DPC sensitization was found in the number of TCRs above 1 in 1000 frequency, and no evidence of global repertoire structure alterations was found. After repeated subsampling, the strength of the expansion versus patch-test correlation and the threshold at which it became significant changed. Compared with pre-sensitization or healthy control sets, expanded TCRs formed significantly more large CDR3 similarity clusters, which is consistent with antigen-driven responses. The number of PT1 expanded TCRs positively correlated with patch test score, significant at thresholds 8, 16 and 32 but not 4. Because every patient had alopecia, a presumed autoimmune disease, the patients' immune response might differ from that of healthy individuals.

Library creation used RACE. Sequenced using a NextSeq 500. During library preparation, unique molecular identifiers were attached to individual cDNA molecules so that TCRs could be counted quantitatively and reproducibly. For every blood RNA sample, sequencing covered both the TCR alpha and TCR beta chains. Processing in the source paper ran as follows. A median of around 100,000 TCRs per sample was observed, with a range of 23,224 to 690,600. The Decombinator software suite was used to annotate V, J and CDR3 in the TCR reads. To make PS versus PT1 abundance plots, every sample was subsampled to the same number of TCRs (28,000). TCRs were defined as expanded if absent before sensitization and observed at least eight times at the 2-week time point. Using fastp trimming at Q25 and MiXCR clonotype assembly, TCRdb reanalyzed the public sequencing data and kept in-frame beta chains. Records with the same CDR3 protein are collapsed into one entry carrying the most frequent genes and DNA. The V and J calls shown here were made by TCRdb, not taken from the authors' results. In all, the sample holds about 180,000 distinct CDR3 sequences, and 25% to 35% of those were seen once. The ten largest make up just under 3% of the sample.

Spanning cysteine to phenylalanine, the CDR3 consists of 16 amino acids. The only DNA kept is the CDR3, 48 bases in frame from the first base. V drops 3 bases and J drops 4 bases, leaving 13 bases in between. CDR1 SGHTA and CDR2 FQGNSA are derived from the germline V gene. Turning to this clonotype: Its antigen is not yet known. No quality values exist for individual bases; no much larger clone is one base distant.

Read against the paper, the sample's time point label means: pre-sensitization, week 0. Per the publication, the treatment or condition label means: therapeutic diphenylcyclopropenone sensitization with weekly scalp DPC. At each patch-test visit, blood was drawn before the patch test was applied. Patients were eligible if aged 18 to 70, diagnosed with alopecia and judged suitable for DPC therapy, and pregnant patients were excluded. Total RNA was isolated from unfractionated whole blood collected in Tempus Blood RNA tubes. The sequenced sample was whole blood, obtained in connection with sensitization to the hapten diphenylcyclopropenone (DPC). This sequence originates from a woman in her 30s with alopecia areata. Some clones in this sample may be carry-over from other donors' samples. The sequence joins TRBV7-2 to TRBJ1-6, and perhaps TRBD1 as D gene, on 5 matching bases. The DNA sequence is given as TGTGCCAGCAGCTTCTTCGGGGGTGGATATAATTCACCCCTCCACTTT. Translated, it reads CASSFFGGGYNSPLHF. Reference TRBV7-2 and TRBJ1-6 proteins supply the regions before and after the CDR3; the full variable domain is: GAGVSQSPSNKVTEKGKDVELRCDPISGHTALYWYRQSLGQGLEFLIYFQGNSAPDKSGLPSDRFSAERTGGSVSTLTIQRTQQEDSAVYLCASSFFGGGYNSPLHFGNGTRLTVT.